This T cell receptor beta chain was obtained from a study of breast tumors, draining lymph nodes, adjacent tissues. General observations from the study: That most tumor T cells come from lymph nodes remained unproven. Data fit most tumor T cells coming from lymph node, expanding in tumor. Tumor TCR diversity was below lymph nodes but above nontumor tissue. Luminal-like breast cancer showed significantly higher tumor–nontumor repertoire similarity than basal-like.

Samples came from axillary lymph nodes draining the breast cancer. CDR1 and CDR2 from the germline V gene are SNHLY and FYNNEI. The ends lost 5 bases at V and 0 bases at J; junction bases unmatched: 9. The CDR3 loop spans 17 amino acids. This clonotype was observed a handful of times. Its antigen remains unknown. TCRdb independently ran MiXCR on the multiplex PCR reads; one entry per CDR3 protein. The table shows approximately 230,000 distinct CDR3 sequences, with under 40% occurring only once. This clonotype was obtained from a female donor with breast cancer. Some clones in this sample may be carry-over from other donors' samples. The rearrangement uses TRBV2 and TRBJ2-1, with 8 bases fitting TRBD2. The sample taken for sequencing was axillary lymph node tissue. The CDR3 protein is CASSYSGGGSSYNEQFF. The CDR3 DNA follows: TGTGCCAGCAGTTACTCGGGCGGGGGGAGCTCCTACAATGAGCAGTTCTTC.